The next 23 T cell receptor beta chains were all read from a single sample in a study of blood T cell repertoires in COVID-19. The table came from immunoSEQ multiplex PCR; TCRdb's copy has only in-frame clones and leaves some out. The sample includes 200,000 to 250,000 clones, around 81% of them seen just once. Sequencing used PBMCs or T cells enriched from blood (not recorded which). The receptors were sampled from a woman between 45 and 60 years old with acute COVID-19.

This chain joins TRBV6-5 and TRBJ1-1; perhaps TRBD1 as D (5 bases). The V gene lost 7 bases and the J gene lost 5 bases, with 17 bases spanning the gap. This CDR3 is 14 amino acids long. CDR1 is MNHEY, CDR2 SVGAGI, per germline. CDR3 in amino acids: CASTGKGKGTEAFF. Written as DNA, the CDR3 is TGTGCCAGCACCGGTAAGGGGAAGGGGACTGAAGCTTTCTTT.

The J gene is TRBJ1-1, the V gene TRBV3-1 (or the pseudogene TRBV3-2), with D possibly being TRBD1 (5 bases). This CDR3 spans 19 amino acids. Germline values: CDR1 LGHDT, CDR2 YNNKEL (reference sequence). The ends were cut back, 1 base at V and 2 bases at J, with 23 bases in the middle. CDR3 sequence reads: CASSQAALSQAGRNTEAFF. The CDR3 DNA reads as TGTGCCAGCAGCCAAGCTGCTCTCTCTCAGGCAGGGCGTAACACTGAAGCTTTCTTT.

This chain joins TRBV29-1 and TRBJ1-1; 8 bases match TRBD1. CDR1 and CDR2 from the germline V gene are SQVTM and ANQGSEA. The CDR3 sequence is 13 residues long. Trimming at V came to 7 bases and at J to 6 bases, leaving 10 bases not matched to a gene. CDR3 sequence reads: CSGNTGGLAEAFF. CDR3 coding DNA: TGCAGCGGAAACACAGGGGGGTTAGCTGAAGCTTTCTTT.

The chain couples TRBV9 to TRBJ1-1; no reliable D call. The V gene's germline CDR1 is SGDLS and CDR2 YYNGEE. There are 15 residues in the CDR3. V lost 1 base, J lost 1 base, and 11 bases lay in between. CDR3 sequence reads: CASSVFEETNTEAFF. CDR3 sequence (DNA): TGTGCCAGCAGCGTATTTGAGGAAACGAACACTGAAGCTTTCTTT.

The CDR3: CARGTSGDYYNEQFF. The CDR3, as DNA: TGTGCCAGAGGGACTAGCGGGGATTACTACAATGAGCAGTTCTTC. The rearrangement uses TRBV2 and TRBJ2-1; TRBD2 agrees at 13 bases. This CDR3 has 15 amino acids. Unmatched junction bases numbered 5, after V lost 9 bases and J lost 3 bases. Germline assignment: CDR1 SNHLY and CDR2 FYNNEI.

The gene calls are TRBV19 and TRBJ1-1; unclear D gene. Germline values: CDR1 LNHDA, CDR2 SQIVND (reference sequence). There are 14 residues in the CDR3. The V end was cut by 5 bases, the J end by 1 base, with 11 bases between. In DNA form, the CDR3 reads TGTGCCAGTAGTCCAGCGGGTTGGAACACTGAAGCTTTCTTT. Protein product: CASSPAGWNTEAFF.

The CDR3 region is CASSLVSAGRMNTEAFF. The CDR3 DNA reads TGCGCCAGCAGCTTGGTTTCCGCGGGGCGGATGAACACTGAAGCTTTCTTT. This rearrangement joins TRBV5-1 to TRBJ1-1, with D possibly being TRBD1 (5 bases). Germline-derived CDR1 and CDR2 are SGHRS and YFSETQ. V lost 0 bases, J lost 0 bases, and 15 bases lay in between. The CDR3 has 17 residues. Using reference TRBV5-1 and TRBJ1-1 for the parts outside the CDR3, the full variable domain is KAGVTQTPRYLIKTRGQQVTLSCSPISGHRSVSWYQQTPGQGLQFLFEYFSETQRNKGNFPGRFSGRQFSNSRSEMNVSTLELGDSALYLCASSLVSAGRMNTEAFFGQGTRLTVV.

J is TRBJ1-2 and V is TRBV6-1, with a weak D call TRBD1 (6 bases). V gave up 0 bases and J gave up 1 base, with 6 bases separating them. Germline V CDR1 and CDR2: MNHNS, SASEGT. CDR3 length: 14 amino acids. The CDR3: CASSEAGGNYGYTF. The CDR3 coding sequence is TGTGCCAGCAGTGAAGCAGGGGGTAACTATGGCTACACCTTC.

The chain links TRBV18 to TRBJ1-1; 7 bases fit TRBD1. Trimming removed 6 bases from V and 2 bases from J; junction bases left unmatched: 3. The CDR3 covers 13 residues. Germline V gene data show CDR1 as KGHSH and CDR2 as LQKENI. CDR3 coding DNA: TGTGCCAGCTCCCAGGGGGGAAACACTGAAGCTTTCTTT. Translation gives CASSQGGNTEAFF.

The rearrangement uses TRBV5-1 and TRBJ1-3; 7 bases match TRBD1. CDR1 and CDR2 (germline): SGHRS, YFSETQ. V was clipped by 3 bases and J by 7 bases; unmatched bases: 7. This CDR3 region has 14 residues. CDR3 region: CASSWTGPGNTIYF. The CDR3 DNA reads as TGCGCCAGCAGCTGGACAGGTCCGGGGAACACCATATATTTT.

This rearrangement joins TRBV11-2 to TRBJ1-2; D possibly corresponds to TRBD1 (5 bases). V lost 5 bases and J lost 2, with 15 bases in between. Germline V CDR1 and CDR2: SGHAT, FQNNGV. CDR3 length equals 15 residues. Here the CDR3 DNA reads TGTGCCAGCAGCGACATCCCGGGGGGAAACTATGGCTACACCTTC. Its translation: CASSDIPGGNYGYTF.

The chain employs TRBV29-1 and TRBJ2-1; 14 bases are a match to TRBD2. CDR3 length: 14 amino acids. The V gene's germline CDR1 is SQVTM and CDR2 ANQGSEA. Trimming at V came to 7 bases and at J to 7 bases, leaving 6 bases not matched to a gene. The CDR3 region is CSGGTSGRWNEQFF. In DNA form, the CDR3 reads TGCAGCGGAGGGACTAGCGGGAGATGGAATGAGCAGTTCTTC.

The CDR3: CASTTESLNTEAFF. The CDR3 region has the DNA TGTGCCAGCACCACCGAGTCCTTGAACACTGAAGCTTTCTTT. This sequence joins TRBV7-9 and TRBJ1-1; no firm D call. CDR1 and CDR2 from the germline V gene are SEHNR and FQNEAQ (reference sequence). This CDR3 contains 14 residues. V lost 7 bases and J 0 bases, leaving 12 bases between the germline ends. Full variable domain (remainder filled in from reference TRBV7-9 and TRBJ1-1): DTGVSQNPRHKITKRGQNVTFRCDPISEHNRLYWYRQTLGQGPEFLTYFQNEAQLEKSRLLSDRFSAERPKGSFSTLEIQRTEQGDSAMYLCASTTESLNTEAFFGQGTRLTVV.

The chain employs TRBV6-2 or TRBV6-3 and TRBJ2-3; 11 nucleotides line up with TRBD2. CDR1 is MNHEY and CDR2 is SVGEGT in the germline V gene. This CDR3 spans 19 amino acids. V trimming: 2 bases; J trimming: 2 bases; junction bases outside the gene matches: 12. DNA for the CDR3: TGTGCCAGCAGTTACGATACTAGCGGGGGTGTTGCCTCCACAGATACGCAGTATTTT. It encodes CASSYDTSGGVASTDTQYF.

The CDR3 nucleotides read TGCGCCAGCAGTGAGGTTTTCGGGCAAGAGACCCAGTACTTC. Its protein product is CASSEVFGQETQYF. The chain joins TRBV10-2 to TRBJ2-5; D is unclear. V was clipped by 2 bases and J by 2 bases, with 9 bases between them. The CDR3 sequence is 14 residues long. Germline V CDR1 and CDR2: WSHSY, SAAADI.

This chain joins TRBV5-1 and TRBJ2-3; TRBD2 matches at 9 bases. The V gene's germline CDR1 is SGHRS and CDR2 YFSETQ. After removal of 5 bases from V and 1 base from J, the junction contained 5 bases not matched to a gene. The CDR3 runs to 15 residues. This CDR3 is CASSLAGSRTDTQYF. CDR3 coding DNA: TGCGCCAGCAGTCTAGCGGGGTCACGCACAGATACGCAGTATTTT.

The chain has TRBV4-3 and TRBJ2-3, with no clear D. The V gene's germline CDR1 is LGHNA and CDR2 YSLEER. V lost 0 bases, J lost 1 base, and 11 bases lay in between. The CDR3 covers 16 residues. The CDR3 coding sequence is TGCGCCAGCAGCCAAGATCGTGTTTCTGGCACAGATACGCAGTATTTT. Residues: CASSQDRVSGTDTQYF.

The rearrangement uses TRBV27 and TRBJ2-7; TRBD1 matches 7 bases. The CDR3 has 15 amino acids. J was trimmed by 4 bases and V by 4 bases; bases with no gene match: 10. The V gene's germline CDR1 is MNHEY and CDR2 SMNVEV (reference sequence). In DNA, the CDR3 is TGTGCCAGCAGTTCATATCACAGGGGCGGGTACGAGCAGTACTTC. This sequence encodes CASSSYHRGGYEQYF.

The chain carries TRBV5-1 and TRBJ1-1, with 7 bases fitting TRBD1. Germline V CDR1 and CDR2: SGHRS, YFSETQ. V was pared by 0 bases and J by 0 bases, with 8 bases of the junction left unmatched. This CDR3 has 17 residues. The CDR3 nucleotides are TGCGCCAGCAGCTTGGCAAGGGGGCGCGGGATGAACACTGAAGCTTTCTTT. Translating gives CASSLARGRGMNTEAFF.

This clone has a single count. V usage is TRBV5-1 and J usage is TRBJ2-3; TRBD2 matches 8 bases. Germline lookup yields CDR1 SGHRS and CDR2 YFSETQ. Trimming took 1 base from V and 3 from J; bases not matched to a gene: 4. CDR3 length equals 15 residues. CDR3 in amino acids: CASSLSTSGTDTQYF. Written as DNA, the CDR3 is TGCGCCAGCAGCTTGAGTACTAGCGGTACAGATACGCAGTATTTT.

This CDR3 reads CASSTIGLSRRGGTDTQYF. The CDR3 region has the DNA TGTGCCAGCTCAACCATCGGTTTAAGCCGGCGGGGCGGCACAGATACGCAGTATTTT. The V and J genes are TRBV18 and TRBJ2-3; D is perhaps TRBD2 (6 bases). The V end lost 5 bases, the J end lost 1 base, and 25 bases lay between the germline ends. Germline CDR1 and CDR2: KGHSH and LQKENI. CDR3 size: 19 residues.

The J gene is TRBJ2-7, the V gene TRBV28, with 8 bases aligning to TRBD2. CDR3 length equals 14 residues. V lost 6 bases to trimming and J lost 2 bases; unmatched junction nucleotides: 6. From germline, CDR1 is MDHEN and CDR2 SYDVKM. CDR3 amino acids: CASRTPGGAYEQYF. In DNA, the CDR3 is TGTGCCAGCAGGACCCCCGGGGGGGCCTACGAGCAGTACTTC.

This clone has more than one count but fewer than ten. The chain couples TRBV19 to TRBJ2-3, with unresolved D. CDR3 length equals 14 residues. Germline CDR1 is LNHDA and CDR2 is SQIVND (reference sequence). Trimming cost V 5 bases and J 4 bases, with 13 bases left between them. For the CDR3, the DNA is TGTGCCAGTAGTGACACCCCGAGCCCAGATACGCAGTATTTT. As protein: CASSDTPSPDTQYF.